Listed here is a single TCR beta chain. The data were obtained in a study of blood T cell repertoires in COVID-19. Study-wide background: Nucleic acid was either cDNA or gDNA, and it came from T cells, B-cell-depleted T cells, or PBMCs.

J was trimmed by 5 bases and V by 2 bases; bases with no gene match: 12. Germline CDR1 is LGHNA and CDR2 is YNFKEQ. This CDR3 has 16 amino acids. Original data processing: How many nucleated cells were present was estimated from reference gene primer amplification. Some clones are missing from TCRdb's copy, which holds only in-frame ones; the method was immunoSEQ multiplex PCR. Clonal size and the V and J genes are those of that table, whereas D and trimming came from the DNA. The sample holds more than 95,000 clones, around 90% seen once. The chain has TRBV4-2 and TRBJ2-7; the match to TRBD1 covers 7 bases. This clonotype was obtained from a human donor in a cohort sampled during active COVID-19. Material for sequencing was peripheral blood. CDR3: CASSQKFRQGSDEQYF. CDR3 coding DNA: TGTGCCAGCAGCCAAAAATTCAGACAGGGTTCAGACGAGCAGTACTTC.